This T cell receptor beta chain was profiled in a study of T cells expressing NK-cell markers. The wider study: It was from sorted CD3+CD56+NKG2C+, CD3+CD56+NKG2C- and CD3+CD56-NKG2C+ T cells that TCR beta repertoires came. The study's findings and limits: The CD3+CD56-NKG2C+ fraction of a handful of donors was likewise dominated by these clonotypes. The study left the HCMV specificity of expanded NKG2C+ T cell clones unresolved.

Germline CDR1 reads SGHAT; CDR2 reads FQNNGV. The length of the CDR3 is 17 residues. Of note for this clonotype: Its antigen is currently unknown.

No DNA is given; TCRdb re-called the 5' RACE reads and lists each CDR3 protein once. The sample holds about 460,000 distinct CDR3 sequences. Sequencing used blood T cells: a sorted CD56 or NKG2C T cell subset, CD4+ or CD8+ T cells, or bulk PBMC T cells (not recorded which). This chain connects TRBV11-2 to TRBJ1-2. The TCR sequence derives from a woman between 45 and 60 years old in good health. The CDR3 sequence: CASSLEISRRINPGYTF.